Below are 15 T cell receptor beta chains sequenced from a single sample in a study of response to subunit inactivated influenza vaccine. TCRdb analysed the RT-PCR reads with MiXCR anew, one entry per CDR3 protein. This sample carries fewer than 600,000 distinct CDR3 sequences, under 8.5% of them seen once, and the ten largest clones take about an eighth. This sample comprised PBMCs from blood, obtained 23 months after vaccination. These receptors came from a man aged 50 to 69 who received an inactivated influenza vaccine.

There are a few counts of this clonotype. The chain has TRBV7-2 and TRBJ2-1; D is undetermined. Germline loops: CDR1 SGHTA, CDR2 FQGNSA. V was shortened by 5 bases and J by 4 bases, with 18 bases between the two germline ends. This CDR3 is 16 amino acids long. This chain's CDR3 is CASSLSWATGYNEQFF. CDR3 bases: TGTGCCAGCAGCCTGTCATGGGCGACCGGTTACAATGAGCAGTTCTTC.

This clonotype was counted between two and nine times. The chain is built from TRBV19 and TRBJ1-1, with 9 bases identical to TRBD1. Germline V gene data show CDR1 as LNHDA and CDR2 as SQIVND (reference sequence). The V gene end was trimmed by 5 bases and the J gene end by 10 bases; junction bases not matched to a gene: 8. CDR3 length equals 13 residues. CDR3 in amino acids: CASSLQGAFGAFF. CDR3 in DNA: TGTGCCAGTAGTTTACAGGGGGCATTCGGAGCTTTCTTT.

This clonotype showed up many times. The rearrangement links TRBV7-9 to TRBJ2-3; weak D call: TRBD1 (5 bases). Germline CDR1 and CDR2: SEHNR and FQNEAQ (reference sequence). The length of the CDR3 is 10 residues. Trimming stripped 5 bases from V and 8 bases from J, with 5 bases between. The CDR3 protein is CASSQGTQYF. Here the CDR3 DNA reads TGTGCCAGCAGCCAGGGTACGCAGTATTTT. Full variable domain (remainder filled in from reference TRBV7-9 and TRBJ2-3): DTGVSQNPRHKITKRGQNVTFRCDPISEHNRLYWYRQTLGQGPEFLTYFQNEAQLEKSRLLSDRFSAERPKGSFSTLEIQRTEQGDSAMYLCASSQGTQYFGPGTRLTVL.

The chain couples TRBV7-2 to TRBJ2-1; TRBD2 agrees at 7 bases. This CDR3 has 15 amino acids. The J segment lost 4 bases and the V segment lost 4 bases, leaving 7 bases of the junction unmatched. CDR1 SGHTA and CDR2 FQGNSA come from the germline V gene. The CDR3 here is CASSYSRDYYNEQFF. The CDR3 region has the DNA TGTGCCAGCAGCTACTCCCGGGACTATTACAATGAGCAGTTCTTC.

The CDR3 loop is CASSLIPLTREKLFF. As DNA, the CDR3 is TGTGCCAGCAGTTTAATTCCCTTAACGAGGGAAAAACTGTTTTTT. This chain joins TRBV12-3 or TRBV12-4 and TRBJ1-4, with D uncertain. The CDR3 runs 15 residues. Trimming shortened V by 2 bases and J by 8 bases, and 15 bases separated the two germline ends.

Only a few counts were recorded for this clonotype. This sequence joins TRBV2 and TRBJ2-7, with D possibly TRBD1 on 6 matching bases. The germline gives CDR1 SNHLY, CDR2 FYNNEI. Trimming stripped 0 bases from V and 0 bases from J, with 18 bases between. The CDR3 spans 18 residues. The CDR3 is CASSEAVFPGASSYEQYF. The CDR3 DNA sequence: TGTGCCAGCAGTGAAGCGGTTTTCCCAGGGGCTAGCTCCTACGAGCAGTACTTC.

This clonotype appeared many times. The V and J genes are TRBV6-4 and TRBJ1-3; 8 bases match TRBD1. Germline V gene lookup returns CDR1 MRHNA and CDR2 SNTAGT. The CDR3 is 14 residues long. Germline trimming cut 7 bases from V and 2 bases from J; bases unmatched to any gene: 4. CDR3 bases: TGTGCCAGCACAAGGACAGGGCCTGGAAACACCATATATTTT. This encodes CASTRTGPGNTIYF.

This clonotype was observed at least ten times. V and J are TRBV7-8 and TRBJ2-2, with TRBD2 identical over 7 bases. This CDR3 contains 17 residues. V lost 2 bases to trimming and J lost 2 bases; unmatched junction nucleotides: 8. CDR1 and CDR2 from the germline V gene are SGHVS and FQNEAQ. The chain's CDR3 is CASSLSGGTINTGELFF. The CDR3 DNA sequence: TGTGCCAGCAGCTTATCTGGTGGGACTATCAACACCGGGGAGCTGTTTTTT.

This clonotype occurred once. The gene calls are TRBV19 and TRBJ1-1; 9 nucleotides align to TRBD1. The CDR3 is 14 residues long. Germline CDR1 is LNHDA and CDR2 is SQIVND (reference sequence). Trimming at V came to 5 bases and at J to 11 bases, leaving 12 bases not matched to a gene. CDR3 coding DNA: TGTGCCAGTAGTGTTTCAACGGGACAGGGTAATGCTTTCTTT. Residues: CASSVSTGQGNAFF.

The chain uses TRBV15 and TRBJ2-3; 7 bases agree with TRBD1. With 3 bases clipped from V and 2 bases from J, the junction kept 8 bases outside the gene matches. Germline V gene lookup returns CDR1 LNHNV and CDR2 YYDKDF (reference sequence). The CDR3 consists of 16 residues. This CDR3 is CATSSRSGQTTDTQYF. CDR3 bases: TGTGCCACCAGCAGTCGTTCGGGACAGACCACAGATACGCAGTATTTT.

The chain recombines TRBV3-1 with TRBJ2-2; 14 bases map to TRBD2. This CDR3 spans 19 amino acids. J was trimmed by 4 bases and V by 0 bases; bases with no gene match: 7. The germline CDR1 and CDR2 sequences are LGHDT and YNNKEL (reference sequence). The CDR3 spells CASSQDRLAGGPSTGELFF. CDR3 nucleotides: TGTGCCAGCAGCCAAGATAGACTAGCGGGAGGGCCGAGCACCGGGGAGCTGTTTTTT.

This clonotype has only a few counts. V is TRBV20-1 and J is TRBJ2-2, with D perhaps TRBD1 or TRBD2 (6 bases each). This CDR3 is built from 12 residues. The V and J ends lost 5 bases and 7 bases respectively, with 11 bases between them. CDR1 is DFQATT and CDR2 is SNEGSKA in the germline V gene (reference sequence). CDR3 DNA sequence: TGCAGTGCTTCGGGGGCAGGCGGGGAGCTGTTTTTT. Encoded protein: CSASGAGGELFF.

This clonotype was counted many times. The J gene is TRBJ1-2, the V gene TRBV12-3 or TRBV12-4, with TRBD1 identical over 7 bases. The CDR3 spans 15 residues. V was pared by 1 base and J by 6 bases, with 8 bases of the junction left unmatched. CDR3 sequence reads: CASSLGRGTIDGYTF. The CDR3 DNA follows: TGTGCCAGCAGTTTAGGCAGGGGGACGATTGATGGCTACACCTTC.

This clonotype has ten or more counts. V is TRBV12-5 and J is TRBJ2-4; no firm D call. Between the trimmed V and J ends, which lost 5 bases and 0 bases, there was a span of 17 bases. Germline CDR1 is LGHNT and CDR2 is FRNRAP. The CDR3 is made up of 17 amino acids. The CDR3 DNA is TGTGCTAGTGGTCCGCCGAGAGGCGGATTAGCCAAAAACATTCAGTACTTC. This sequence encodes CASGPPRGGLAKNIQYF.

This clonotype was found many times. The chain uses TRBV4-2 and TRBJ2-3; 14 bases align to TRBD2. V lost 6 bases and J lost 5; bases outside the gene matches: 4. Germline V gives CDR1 LGHNA, CDR2 YNFKEQ. The CDR3 extends over 15 amino acids. The CDR3 sequence is CASRSGLAGGDTQYF. The CDR3 DNA reads TGTGCCAGCAGATCCGGACTAGCGGGGGGAGATACGCAGTATTTT.